Here is one T cell receptor (beta chain) with its context. These data are taken from a study of CD8+ T cells in alopecia areata. In each case, RNA was isolated and then reverse transcribed into cDNA as the sequencing template. Sequencing used immunoSEQ multiplex PCR; TCRdb keeps in-frame clones, though not all of them. The table lists fewer than 150,000 clones, less than 70% of them singletons, with approximately 2.6% in the top ten. Sorted out of PBMCs were CD4+ T cells and CD8+ T cells. This TCR was sampled from a human donor in good health. Sequencing used CD4+ T cells sorted from blood.

The CDR3 region has the DNA TGCAGCGTTGATAGACAGGGCGGCACTGAAGCTTTCTTT. It encodes CSVDRQGGTEAFF. The chain recombines TRBV29-1 with TRBJ1-1; 7 bases agree with TRBD1. The length of the CDR3 is 13 residues. Unmatched junction bases numbered 5, after V lost 3 bases and J lost 4 bases. Germline values: CDR1 SQVTM, CDR2 ANQGSEA.